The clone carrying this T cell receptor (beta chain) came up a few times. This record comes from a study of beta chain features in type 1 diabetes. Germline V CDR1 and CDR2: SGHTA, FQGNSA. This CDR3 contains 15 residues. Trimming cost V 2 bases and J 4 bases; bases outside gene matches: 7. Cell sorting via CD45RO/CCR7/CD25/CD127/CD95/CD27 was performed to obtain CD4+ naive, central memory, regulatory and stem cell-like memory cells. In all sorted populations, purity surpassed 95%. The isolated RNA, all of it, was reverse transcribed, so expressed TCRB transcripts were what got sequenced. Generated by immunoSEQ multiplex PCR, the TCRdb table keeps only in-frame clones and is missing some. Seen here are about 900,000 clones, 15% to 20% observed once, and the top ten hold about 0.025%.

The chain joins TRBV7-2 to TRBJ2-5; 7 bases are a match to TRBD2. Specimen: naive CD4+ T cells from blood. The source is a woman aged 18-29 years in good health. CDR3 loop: CASSLLAGEAETQYF. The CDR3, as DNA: TGTGCCAGCAGCTTACTGGCGGGAGAGGCAGAGACCCAGTACTTC.